This T cell receptor beta chain was obtained from a study of Ad26.COV2.S vaccination and SARS-CoV-2 variants. Clones were read by immunoSEQ multiplex PCR, and TCRdb kept only the in-frame ones, dropping some. Found here are about 350,000 clones, around nine tenths of them singletons; the top ten hold approximately 5%. Treatment in this sample: around 19 received Ad26.COV2.S at low or high dose, single or two shots; a few received placebo; per-sample allocation not given. Collection of the samples took place on day 63 after the first injection of vaccine or placebo. The sample here was peripheral blood, taken in a trial of Ad26.COV2.S vaccine versus placebo. The TCR originated in a person between 18 and 60 years old who received the Ad26.COV2.S COVID-19 vaccine or a placebo.

This CDR3 reads CASARDSSYNEQFF. DNA for the CDR3: TGTGCCAGCGCCAGGGACAGTTCCTACAATGAGCAGTTCTTC. The chain employs TRBV7-9 and TRBJ2-1; 7 bases fit TRBD1. The CDR3 runs 14 residues. The trim removed 8 bases at V and 1 base at J, leaving 5 bases unmatched. Germline CDR1 and CDR2: SEHNR and FQNEAQ (reference sequence).